This T cell receptor beta chain is from a study of graft-versus-host responses after intestinal transplantation. Overall study context: All recipients were given anti-thymocyte globulin induction, and tacrolimus and steroids were then administered for 3 to 4 years.

This clone was recorded a few times. The method was immunoSEQ multiplex PCR; TCRdb's version includes in-frame clones alone and lacks a portion of them. The table lists about 21,000 clones, 30% to 40% of them singletons, with 7.5% to 9.5% in the top ten. Plating combined roughly 200,000 CFSE-labeled responder cells with roughly 200,000 irradiated, violet-dye-labeled stimulator cells. General observations from the study: Researchers found GvH clones in recipient marrow, and some showed up first in ileum or blood.

Germline V gene lookup returns CDR1 SGHVS and CDR2 FNYEAQ. The length of the CDR3 is 15 residues. Germline trimming cut 2 bases from V and 9 bases from J; bases unmatched to any gene: 8. Sample: alloreactive CD8+ T cells from a mixed lymphocyte reaction culture, taken before intestinal transplant. Subset defined: CFSE-low proliferating T cells sorted from roughly six-day pre-transplant mixed lymphocyte reaction (GvH or HvG direction). The V gene is TRBV7-6, the J gene TRBJ2-1; 9 nucleotides line up with TRBD2. The receptor comes from a human patient who received an intestinal transplant. In DNA form, the CDR3 reads TGTGCCAGCAGCTTACGGTCTAGCGGGACGGTTGAGCAGTTCTTC. Its protein is CASSLRSSGTVEQFF.